Listed below are T cell receptor beta chains from one sample, sequenced in a study of T cell responses to AZD1222 COVID-19 vaccine. Data came from immunoSEQ multiplex PCR; TCRdb stores just in-frame clones and leaves some out. Seen here are about 120,000 clones, around 93% observed once, and the top ten hold about 5%. Specimen: peripheral blood, collected 28 days after the second AZD1222 dose. These receptors were obtained from an adult who received the AZD1222 COVID-19 vaccine. Each CDR3 is given with its conserved first and last residue. The order of the fields is V gene, clone size, D gene, J gene, CDR3 protein, CDR3 DNA. The D gene is left open where the match is weak. The listing skips clone size in some rows; elsewhere it reads once, few, many or a size class.

TRBV7-2	-	-	TRBJ1-3	CASSLYGGPLNTIYF	TGTGCCAGCAGCTTATACGGGGGTCCTCTGAACACCATATATTTT
TRBV4-1	-	-	TRBJ2-2	CASSHQGDSLGAGELFF	TGCGCCAGCAGCCATCAGGGCGACTCCCTCGGGGCCGGGGAGCTGTTTTTT
TRBV4-1	-	-	TRBJ1-6	CASSQAPGGNSPLHF	TGCGCCAGCAGCCAGGCGCCCGGAGGGAATTCACCCCTCCACTTT
TRBV6-5	-	-	TRBJ1-1	CASSFRENTEAFF	TGTGCCAGCAGTTTCAGGGAGAACACTGAAGCTTTCTTT
TRBV7-2	-	-	TRBJ2-3	CASSLVGGAIDTQYF	TGTGCCAGCAGCTTAGTGGGTGGGGCCATAGATACGCAGTATTTT
TRBV18	-	-	TRBJ2-5	CASSPMPAETQYF	TGTGCCAGCTCACCAATGCCCGCAGAGACCCAGTACTTC
TRBV3-1/TRBV3-2	-	-	TRBJ2-3	CASSQDGTTDTQYF	TGTGCCAGCAGCCAAGATGGCACCACAGATACGCAGTATTTT
TRBV6-5	-	-	TRBJ1-1	CASSYEGSRNTEAFF	TGTGCCAGCAGTTACGAGGGAAGCCGGAACACTGAAGCTTTCTTT
TRBV29-1	-	-	TRBJ1-4	CSVSVRLTNEKLFF	TGCAGCGTCTCCGTTCGGCTGACTAATGAAAAACTGTTTTTT
TRBV5-5	-	TRBD1	TRBJ2-1	CASSTGTGINNEQFF	TGTGCCAGCAGCACAGGGACAGGGATCAACAATGAGCAGTTCTTC
TRBV4-3	once	TRBD1	TRBJ1-2	CASSQDLGTGDGYTF	TGCGCCAGCAGCCAAGATCTGGGGACAGGGGATGGCTACACCTTC
TRBV5-1	-	-	TRBJ1-1	CASSLETGQMGAFF	TGCGCCAGCAGCTTGGAGACGGGGCAAATGGGGGCTTTCTTT
TRBV27	-	TRBD1	TRBJ2-2	CASSGTGITGELFF	TGTGCCAGCAGTGGGACAGGGATCACCGGGGAGCTGTTTTTT
TRBV6-1	-	-	TRBJ2-1	CASSDLGSYSSYNEQFF	TGTGCCAGCAGTGATCTCGGATCCTACAGCTCCTACAATGAGCAGTTCTTC
TRBV6-6	-	-	TRBJ1-1	CASSMGESGTEAFF	TGTGCCAGCAGTATGGGGGAGTCGGGGACTGAAGCTTTCTTT
TRBV10-2	-	-	TRBJ2-7	CASQDNFYYEQYF	TGCGCCAGCCAGGACAACTTTTACTACGAGCAGTACTTC
TRBV12-3/TRBV12-4	-	-	TRBJ1-1	CASSLKGNTEAFF	TGTGCCAGCAGTTTAAAAGGGAACACTGAAGCTTTCTTT
TRBV10-1	-	TRBD1	TRBJ1-4	CASSESRGTDNEKLFF	TGCGCCAGCAGTGAGTCGAGGGGGACAGATAATGAAAAACTGTTTTTT
TRBV30	-	TRBD1	TRBJ2-7	CAWSGLQGAGEQYF	TGTGCCTGGAGTGGTTTACAGGGGGCGGGCGAGCAGTACTTC
TRBV6-1	once	TRBD1	TRBJ2-1	CASSDGTDYHNEQFF	TGTGCCAGCAGTGATGGGACAGATTACCACAATGAGCAGTTCTTC
TRBV30	few	-	TRBJ2-2	CAWRPSAEGGELFF	TGTGCCTGGAGGCCCAGTGCGGAGGGCGGGGAGCTGTTTTTT
TRBV28	-	-	TRBJ2-7	CASSSGTLSYEQYF	TGTGCCAGCAGTAGCGGGACACTCTCCTACGAGCAGTACTTC
TRBV5-6	-	-	TRBJ2-5	CASSNPFLAWAQETQYF	TGTGCCAGCAGCAACCCCTTTTTGGCCTGGGCTCAAGAGACCCAGTACTTC
TRBV25-1	-	TRBD1	TRBJ1-2	CASTLGQGVHGYTF	TGTGCCAGCACGCTAGGACAGGGGGTCCATGGCTACACCTTC
TRBV12-3/TRBV12-4	-	-	TRBJ1-1	CASSFGDRTQAFF	TGTGCCAGCAGTTTTGGTGATCGGACTCAAGCTTTCTTT
TRBV25-1	-	-	TRBJ2-3	CASRPNPRLQGGPDTQYF	TGTGCCAGCAGACCCAACCCCCGGTTACAGGGAGGACCCGATACGCAGTATTTT
TRBV7-2	-	TRBD1	TRBJ1-4	CASSPEPRDRAEKLFF	TGTGCCAGCAGCCCAGAGCCCCGGGACAGGGCTGAAAAACTGTTTTTT
TRBV9	-	TRBD2	TRBJ2-1	CASSVAQAGPNEQFF	TGTGCCAGCAGCGTAGCTCAAGCGGGACCCAATGAGCAGTTCTTC
TRBV30	-	-	TRBJ1-1	CAWSPRAGEAFF	TGTGCCTGGAGCCCCAGGGCTGGTGAAGCTTTCTTT
TRBV7-9	-	-	TRBJ1-2	CASSSRRGREDYGYTF	TGTGCCAGCAGCTCCCGTCGGGGCCGCGAGGACTATGGCTACACCTTC
TRBV2	-	-	TRBJ2-3	CASSDWPGPTPTDTQYF	TGTGCCAGCAGTGATTGGCCGGGACCGACTCCCACAGATACGCAGTATTTT
TRBV6-5	-	-	TRBJ1-5	CASSYGVNQPQHF	TGTGCCAGCAGTTACGGGGTGAATCAGCCCCAGCATTTT
TRBV7-6	-	-	TRBJ2-5	CASSTERQETQYF	TGTGCCAGCAGCACAGAGCGGCAAGAGACCCAGTACTTC
TRBV19	-	TRBD1	TRBJ1-1	CASSLRQGADTEAFF	TGTGCCAGTAGCCTTCGACAGGGGGCGGACACTGAAGCTTTCTTT
TRBV19	-	TRBD2	TRBJ2-1	CASSARTSPLYNEQFF	TGTGCCAGTAGTGCAAGGACTAGTCCTCTCTACAATGAGCAGTTCTTC
TRBV5-1	-	TRBD1	TRBJ1-2	CASSLETGLYGYTF	TGCGCCAGCAGCTTGGAGACAGGGCTCTATGGCTACACCTTC
TRBV5-1	few	TRBD1	TRBJ1-2	CASNMGQGYGYTF	TGCGCCAGCAACATGGGACAGGGGTATGGCTACACCTTC
TRBV5-1	once	TRBD1	TRBJ1-1	CASSSGTGATEAFF	TGCGCCAGCAGTTCCGGGACAGGGGCGACTGAAGCTTTCTTT
TRBV6-5	-	-	TRBJ1-2	CATFPGDIYGYTF	TGTGCCACCTTTCCGGGGGACATCTATGGCTACACCTTC
TRBV7-2	-	TRBD2	TRBJ2-3	CASSPRTSDRDTQYF	TGTGCCAGCAGCCCACGGACTAGCGATAGAGATACGCAGTATTTT
TRBV5-1	-	TRBD2	TRBJ2-1	CASSLGGSSYNEQFF	TGCGCCAGCAGCTTAGGCGGGAGCTCCTACAATGAGCAGTTCTTC
TRBV6-6	-	TRBD2	TRBJ2-5	CASSLGTMETQYF	TGTGCCAGCAGCCTCGGGACTATGGAGACCCAGTACTTC
TRBV6-5	few	TRBD1	TRBJ2-7	CASSPTGSNEQYF	TGTGCCAGCAGTCCGACAGGGAGCAACGAGCAGTACTTC
TRBV19	-	-	TRBJ1-5	CASSIFEGTQPQHF	TGTGCCAGTAGTATTTTTGAGGGGACCCAGCCCCAGCATTTT
TRBV19	-	TRBD1	TRBJ1-2	CASRQGLNYGYTF	TGTGCCAGTCGACAGGGGTTAAACTATGGCTACACCTTC
TRBV5-1	-	TRBD2	TRBJ2-1	CASSPRLAGAYNEQFF	TGCGCCAGCAGCCCCAGACTAGCGGGGGCCTACAATGAGCAGTTCTTC
TRBV19	-	-	TRBJ2-1	CASGGSSYNEQFF	TGTGCCAGTGGGGGTAGCTCCTACAATGAGCAGTTCTTC
TRBV11-3	-	-	TRBJ1-1	CASSLGHGQTNTEAFF	TGTGCCAGCAGCTTAGGTCATGGACAGACGAACACTGAAGCTTTCTTT
TRBV15	-	-	TRBJ1-2	CATSESMGPDYGYTF	TGTGCCACCAGCGAGTCCATGGGACCGGACTATGGCTACACCTTC
TRBV18	-	TRBD2	TRBJ2-3	CASSPLAGETDTQYF	TGTGCCAGCTCACCTCTAGCGGGAGAAACAGATACGCAGTATTTT
TRBV7-7	-	-	TRBJ2-1	CASSPGPPVNEQFF	TGTGCTAGCAGCCCCGGCCCACCGGTGAATGAGCAGTTCTTC
TRBV27	once	TRBD1	TRBJ2-2	CASSSWGQGTGELFF	TGTGCCAGCAGTTCGTGGGGACAGGGCACCGGGGAGCTGTTTTTT
TRBV5-1	once	-	TRBJ2-3	CASSLALEGGDTQYF	TGCGCCAGCAGCTTGGCTCTCGAAGGGGGAGATACGCAGTATTTT
TRBV6-5	-	TRBD1	TRBJ2-6	CATATGRSGANVLTF	TGTGCCACCGCGACAGGGCGCTCTGGGGCCAACGTCCTGACTTTC